This entry lists 13 T cell receptor beta chains sequenced from one sample in a study of blood T cell repertoires in COVID-19. Assay: immunoSEQ multiplex PCR; the TCRdb copy retains only in-frame clones and omits some. The table shows 270,000 or so clones, with less than 85% occurring only once. Sequenced material: peripheral blood. These TCRs come from a human donor with COVID-19, enrolled during active disease. The donor label of this sample is uncertain.

The chain has TRBV30 and TRBJ1-1; no firm D call. V dropped 4 bases and J dropped 8 bases, with 14 bases sitting between them. The CDR3 sequence is 12 residues long. CDR1 GTSNPN and CDR2 SVGIG come from the germline V gene (reference sequence). In nucleotides, the CDR3 is TGTGCCTGGATTAAAACCGGGTTGGAAGCTTTCTTT. Translated, it gives CAWIKTGLEAFF.

This chain joins TRBV2 and TRBJ2-3, with TRBD2 matching 8 bases. Germline values: CDR1 SNHLY, CDR2 FYNNEI. J gave up 3 bases and V 4 bases, and 6 bases lay outside the gene matches. The CDR3 extends over 15 amino acids. The CDR3 here is CASSGYGRGTDTQYF. The CDR3 nucleotides read TGTGCCAGCAGTGGTTACGGGAGGGGAACAGATACGCAGTATTTT.

This clone has a single count. The CDR3, as DNA: TGTGCCAGCTCACCACCAACTAGCGGGCGTCAAGAGACCCAGTACTTC. Translated: CASSPPTSGRQETQYF. The rearrangement links TRBV18 to TRBJ2-5; TRBD2 matches 9 bases. This CDR3 is 16 amino acids long. V shed 0 bases and J 2 bases; nucleotides not matched to a gene: 4. Germline CDR1 is KGHSH and CDR2 is LQKENI.

This chain joins TRBV30 and TRBJ1-1, with D unresolved. Germline loops: CDR1 GTSNPN, CDR2 SVGIG (reference sequence). CDR3 length: 12 amino acids. V shed 4 bases and J shed 0 bases, with 6 bases lying between them. Here the CDR3 reads CAWTGLNTEAFF. The CDR3 nucleotides read TGTGCCTGGACCGGGTTGAACACTGAAGCTTTCTTT.

This clone has only a few counts. The rearrangement joins TRBV6-6 to TRBJ2-7; 11 bases agree with TRBD2. V lost 5 bases, J lost 1 base, and 7 bases stayed unmatched. The CDR3 is made up of 16 amino acids. Germline CDR1 reads MNHNY; CDR2 reads SVGAGI (reference sequence). The CDR3 here is CASSLGLAELSYEQYF. CDR3 sequence (DNA): TGTGCCAGCAGTCTGGGACTAGCGGAACTTTCCTACGAGCAGTACTTC.

The gene calls are TRBV9 and TRBJ2-5; D is ambiguous. Germline V gene sequence: CDR1 SGDLS, CDR2 YYNGEE. The CDR3 has 13 residues. The germline V and J ends were trimmed by 0 bases and 4 bases, with 7 bases remaining between them. CDR3 residues: CASSVGNGETQYF. The CDR3, as DNA: TGTGCCAGCAGCGTAGGAAACGGAGAGACCCAGTACTTC.

V usage is TRBV21-1 and J usage is TRBJ2-1; the table gives TRBD2 as D, unverified against the DNA. TRBV21-1 is deemed a pseudogene. The CDR3 is made up of 15 amino acids. The chain's CDR3 is CASSKFGGIYNEQFF. The CDR3 DNA sequence: TGTGCCAGCAGCAAATTTGGGGGGATCTACAATGAGCAGTTCTTC.

V gene TRBV7-3 combines with J gene TRBJ2-1; weak D call: TRBD2 (5 bases). V lost 3 bases to trimming and J lost 5 bases, with 8 bases between them. This CDR3 region has 13 residues. Germline CDR1 is SGHTA and CDR2 is FQGTGA. The CDR3 DNA reads TGTGCCAGCAGCTTCGGGATCAACAATGAGCAGTTCTTC. Its translation is CASSFGINNEQFF.

The chain recombines TRBV19 with TRBJ1-1, with TRBD1 matching 9 bases. Unmatched junction bases numbered 7, after V lost 6 bases and J lost 8 bases. CDR3 length: 13 residues. Per germline, CDR1 LNHDA and CDR2 SQIVND (reference sequence). The CDR3 DNA reads TGTGCCAGTAGGATTACAGGGGGCTTCGAAGCTTTCTTT. Translated: CASRITGGFEAFF.

J is TRBJ2-2 and V is TRBV19, with TRBD2 identical over 7 bases. This CDR3 is built from 18 residues. The germline CDR1 and CDR2 sequences are LNHDA and SQIVND (reference sequence). With 8 bases clipped from V and 5 bases from J, the junction kept 20 bases outside the gene matches. The chain's CDR3 is CASGGRGGSERRTGELFF. The CDR3 nucleotides are TGTGCCAGTGGGGGGAGGGGAGGGTCGGAACGGAGGACCGGGGAGCTGTTTTTT.

This clone was detected only once. This chain connects TRBV3-1 (or the pseudogene TRBV3-2) to TRBJ1-6; 7 bases align to TRBD1. The CDR3 consists of 14 residues. The ends lost 4 bases at V and 5 bases at J; junction bases unmatched: 2. Germline V gene data show CDR1 as LGHDT and CDR2 as YNNKEL (reference sequence). CDR3 amino acids: CASSRGQNNSPLHF. For the CDR3, the DNA is TGTGCCAGCAGCCGGGGACAGAATAATTCACCCCTCCACTTT.

The chain recombines TRBV23-1 with TRBJ1-5; D not resolved. TRBV23-1 is assigned to the ORF class and has an uncertain function. V lost 7 bases, J lost 11 bases, and 6 bases lay in between. The CDR3 is 9 residues long. The DNA for the CDR3 is TGCGCCAGCACCCGGGCCCAGCATTTT. The encoded protein is CASTRAQHF.

This clone was counted between two and nine times. V is TRBV5-5 and J is TRBJ1-1; no clear D gene. Germline loops: CDR1 SGHKS, CDR2 YYEKEE (reference sequence). The V and J ends lost 4 bases and 0 bases respectively, with 7 bases between them. The CDR3 is 13 residues long. DNA of the CDR3: TGTGCCAGCAGCCCCTGGCTGAACACTGAAGCTTTCTTT. Residues: CASSPWLNTEAFF.